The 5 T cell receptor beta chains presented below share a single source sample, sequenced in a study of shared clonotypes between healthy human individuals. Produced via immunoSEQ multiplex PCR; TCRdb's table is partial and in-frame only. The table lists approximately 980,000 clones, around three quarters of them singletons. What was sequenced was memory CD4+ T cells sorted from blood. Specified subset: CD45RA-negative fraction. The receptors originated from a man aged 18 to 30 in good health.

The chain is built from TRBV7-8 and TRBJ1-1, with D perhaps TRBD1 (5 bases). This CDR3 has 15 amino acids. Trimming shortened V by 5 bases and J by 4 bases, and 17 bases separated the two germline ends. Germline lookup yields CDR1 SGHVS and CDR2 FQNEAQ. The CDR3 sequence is CASSQDGAQATEAFF. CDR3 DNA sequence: TGTGCCAGCAGCCAGGATGGGGCCCAGGCCACTGAAGCTTTCTTT.

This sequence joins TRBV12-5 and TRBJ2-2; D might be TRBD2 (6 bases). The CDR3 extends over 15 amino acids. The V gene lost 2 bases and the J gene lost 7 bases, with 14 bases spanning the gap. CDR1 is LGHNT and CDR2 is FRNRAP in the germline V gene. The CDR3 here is CASGLLSSDHGELFF. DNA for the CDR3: TGTGCTAGTGGTTTGCTTTCTAGCGATCACGGGGAGCTGTTTTTT.

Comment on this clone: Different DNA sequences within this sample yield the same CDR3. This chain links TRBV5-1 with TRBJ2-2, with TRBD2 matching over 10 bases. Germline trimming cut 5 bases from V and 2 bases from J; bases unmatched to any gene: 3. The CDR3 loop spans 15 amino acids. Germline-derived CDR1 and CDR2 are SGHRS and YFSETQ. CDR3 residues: CASRLAGGNTGELFF. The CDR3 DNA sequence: TGCGCCAGCAGGTTAGCGGGAGGTAACACCGGGGAGCTGTTTTTT.

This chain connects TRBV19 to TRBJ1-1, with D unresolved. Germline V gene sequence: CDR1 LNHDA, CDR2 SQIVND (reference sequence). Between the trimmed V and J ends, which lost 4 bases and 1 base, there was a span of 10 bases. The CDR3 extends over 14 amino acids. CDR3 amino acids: CASSRSDRNTEAFF. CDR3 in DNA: TGTGCCAGTAGTAGATCGGATAGGAACACTGAAGCTTTCTTT.

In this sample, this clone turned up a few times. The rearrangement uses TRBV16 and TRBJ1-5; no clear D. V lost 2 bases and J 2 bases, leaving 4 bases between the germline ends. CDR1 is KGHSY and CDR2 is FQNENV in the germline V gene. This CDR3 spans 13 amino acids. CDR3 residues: CASSQTGNQPQHF. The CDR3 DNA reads TGTGCCAGCAGCCAAACAGGCAATCAGCCCCAGCATTTT.